A single sample gave rise to the 4 T cell receptor beta chains below, sequenced in a study of long-term antiretroviral therapy in people with HIV. At survey level, the immunoSEQ assay was run in its v3.0 version. Method: immunoSEQ multiplex PCR; TCRdb's copy keeps in-frame clones and lacks some. Found here are approximately 20,000 clones, less than 85% of them singletons; the top ten hold around a tenth. This material consisted of unsorted PBMCs, taken 0.2 years after starting antiretroviral therapy. All receptors come from a woman between 35 and 50 years old with HIV.

The chain employs TRBV30 and TRBJ2-7; 8 bases are a match to TRBD1. CDR1 and CDR2 from the germline V gene are GTSNPN and SVGIG (reference sequence). CDR3 length: 15 residues. V was clipped by 3 bases and J by 5 bases; unmatched bases: 12. In DNA form, the CDR3 reads TGTGCCTGGAGCCTAACAGGGGGGCCTTCAGACGAGCAGTACTTC. Translating it yields CAWSLTGGPSDEQYF. Based on the CDR3 plus reference TRBV30 and TRBJ2-7, the full variable domain is SQTIHQWPATLVQPVGSPLSLECTVEGTSNPNLYWYRQAAGRGLQLLFYSVGIGQISSEVPQNLSASRPQDRQFILSSKKLLLSDSGFYLCAWSLTGGPSDEQYFGPGTRLTVT.

The V gene is TRBV11-3, the J gene TRBJ2-1; D gene uncertain. This CDR3 comprises 12 residues. The V gene lost 4 bases and the J gene lost 6 bases, with 7 bases spanning the gap. Germline lookup yields CDR1 SGHNT and CDR2 YENEEA. The CDR3 is CASSSKINEQFF. The CDR3 DNA reads TGTGCCAGCAGCTCCAAGATCAATGAGCAGTTCTTC. The entire variable domain, with the rest obtained from reference TRBV11-3 and TRBJ2-1, is as follows: EAGVVQSPRYKIIEKKQPVAFWCNPISGHNTLYWYLQNLGQGPELLIRYENEEAVDDSQLPKDRFSAERLKGVDSTLKIQPAELGDSAVYLCASSSKINEQFFGPGTRLTVL.

The chain carries TRBV30 and TRBJ1-5; D is undetermined. V was pared by 3 bases and J by 1 base, with 13 bases between. The CDR3 length is 15 residues. Germline CDR1 and CDR2: GTSNPN and SVGIG (reference sequence). The DNA of the CDR3 is TGTGCCTGGAGCATACTCGGCACGAGCAATCAGCCCCAGCATTTT. This sequence encodes CAWSILGTSNQPQHF.

This sequence joins TRBV4-1 and TRBJ2-7, with 8 bases that match TRBD1. Germline V CDR1 and CDR2: MGHRA, YSYEKL. The CDR3 runs to 14 residues. The J segment lost 5 bases and the V segment lost 1 base, leaving 4 bases of the junction unmatched. The CDR3 region is CASSQVQGDNEQYF. In DNA, the CDR3 is TGCGCCAGCAGCCAAGTACAGGGGGACAACGAGCAGTACTTC.